The present T cell receptor beta chain was sequenced within a study of Ad26.COV2.S vaccination and SARS-CoV-2 variants. Study results and limitations: The placebo group had lower spike-specific TCR breadth than the vaccine recipients did.

The treatment is: 15 to 20 received Ad26.COV2.S at low or high dose, single or two shots; 5 received placebo; per-sample allocation not given. Material that was analyzed had been drawn on day 63 after the first vaccine or placebo injection. Recruitment in Boston yielded a donor of adult age, 18-55 years. Only in-frame clones appear in the TCRdb table, and some are missing; sequencing was by immunoSEQ multiplex PCR. This sample has some 340,000 clones; over 80% occur once, and the top ten carry around 2.2%. Comment on this clone: Antigen unknown. In the same sample, other DNA sequences code for this CDR3.

Per germline, CDR1 LGHDT and CDR2 YNNKEL (reference sequence). V was pared by 0 bases and J by 5 bases, with 5 bases between. The CDR3 totals 13 residues. The TCR comes from a person between 18 and 59 years old who received the Ad26.COV2.S COVID-19 vaccine or a placebo. The sequencing here drew on peripheral blood, taken in a trial of Ad26.COV2.S vaccine versus placebo. The V and J genes are TRBV3-1 (or the pseudogene TRBV3-2) and TRBJ1-5, with D unresolved. The CDR3 sequence: CASSQDRDQPQHF. The CDR3 bases are TGTGCCAGCAGCCAAGATAGAGATCAGCCCCAGCATTTT.